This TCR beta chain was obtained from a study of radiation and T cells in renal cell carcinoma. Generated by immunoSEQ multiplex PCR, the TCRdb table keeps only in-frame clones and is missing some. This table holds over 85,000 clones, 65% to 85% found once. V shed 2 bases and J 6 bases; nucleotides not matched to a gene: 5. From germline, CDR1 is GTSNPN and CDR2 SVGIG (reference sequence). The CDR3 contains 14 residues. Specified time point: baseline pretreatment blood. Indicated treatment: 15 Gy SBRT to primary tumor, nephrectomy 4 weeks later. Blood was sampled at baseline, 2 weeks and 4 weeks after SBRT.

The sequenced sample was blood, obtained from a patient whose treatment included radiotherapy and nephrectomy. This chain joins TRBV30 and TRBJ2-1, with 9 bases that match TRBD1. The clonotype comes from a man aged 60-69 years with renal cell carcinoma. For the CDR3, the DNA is TGTGCCTGGAGTTTCGGGACAGGGAGCAATGAGCAGTTCTTC. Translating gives CAWSFGTGSNEQFF.